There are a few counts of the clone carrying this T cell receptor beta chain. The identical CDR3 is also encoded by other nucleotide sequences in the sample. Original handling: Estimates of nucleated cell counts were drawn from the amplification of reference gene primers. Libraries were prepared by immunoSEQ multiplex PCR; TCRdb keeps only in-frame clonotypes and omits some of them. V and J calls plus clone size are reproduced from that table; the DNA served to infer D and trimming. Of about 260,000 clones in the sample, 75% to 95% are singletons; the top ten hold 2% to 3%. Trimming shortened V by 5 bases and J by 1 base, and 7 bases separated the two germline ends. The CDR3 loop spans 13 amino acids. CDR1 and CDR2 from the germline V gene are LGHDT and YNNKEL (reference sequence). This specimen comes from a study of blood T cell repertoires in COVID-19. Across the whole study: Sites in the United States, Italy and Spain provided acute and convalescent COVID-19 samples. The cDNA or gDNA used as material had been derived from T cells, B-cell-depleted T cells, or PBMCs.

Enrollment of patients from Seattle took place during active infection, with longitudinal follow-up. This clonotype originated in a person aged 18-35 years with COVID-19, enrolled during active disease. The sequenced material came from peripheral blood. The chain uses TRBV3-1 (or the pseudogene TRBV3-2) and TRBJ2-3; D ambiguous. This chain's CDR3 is CASSSRGTDTQYF. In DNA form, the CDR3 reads TGTGCCAGCAGCTCTCGAGGCACAGATACGCAGTATTTT.